This TCR beta chain was documented in a study of tumor-infiltrating lymphocytes in primary liver carcinoma. At the level of the study: Tumors were stage T1-T3 N0M0, roughly 4 to 11 cm across. Every sample contained roughly 3.5 to 7.13 million productive TCRbeta reads, and these numbers were similar from one tissue type to another.

The tissue used was unsorted bulk material of about 19-34 mg. RNA and DNA were co-extracted from it with the AllPrep DNA/RNA mini kit. A remark on this clonotype: Its antigen is still unknown. One base away lies a much larger clone, so this may be a sequencing read error.

Germline V gene data show CDR1 as LNHDA and CDR2 as SQIVND (reference sequence). The CDR3 extends over 15 amino acids. TCR beta cDNA came from around 500 ng total RNA, primed with a constant-region primer. Investigators got TCR beta libraries out of three nested multiplex PCR rounds, done with slightly modified ARM-PCR. The first two PCR rounds used TRBV1-TRBV30 forward primers with a C-beta reverse primer, nine to ten cycles each. TCRdb re-called the multiplex PCR reads through MiXCR, storing one row per CDR3 protein. This table holds approximately 54,000 distinct CDR3 sequences, roughly 77% found once. Study-level findings and limits: Tumor region pairs showed greater overlap than either tumor-adjacent or tumor-blood pairs did.

This TCR came from a man aged 35 to 55 with primary liver carcinoma and hepatitis B virus infection. The sample consisted of liver tumor tissue from sampling region 2. Subset meaning: tumor region T2, inferior pole. The gene calls are TRBV19 and TRBJ2-1, with TRBD1 matching 8 bases. Written as DNA, the CDR3 is TGTGCCAGTAGTCCTCGGACAGGGTCCTACGATGAGCAGTCCTTC. Its translation: CASSPRTGSYDEQSF.